These 4 T cell receptor beta chains were sequenced from one sample in a study of cytomegalovirus exposure and HLA in healthy donors. In the PCR, 60 Vbeta and 13 Jbeta primers were used. Assay used: immunoSEQ multiplex PCR; TCRdb lists only in-frame clones, some missing. Among approximately 140,000 clones listed, 80% were seen once. The sequenced material came from PBMCs. The receptors stem from a woman aged 35 to 49 in good health and CMV-seronegative.

The chain joins TRBV7-9 to TRBJ2-7; 11 bases map to TRBD2. CDR3 length: 14 residues. The junction had 2 bases not matched to a gene; V was cut back by 4 bases and J by 3 bases. The germline V gene has CDR1 SEHNR and CDR2 FQNEAQ (reference sequence). CDR3 sequence reads: CASSSGLADYEQYF. The CDR3 DNA follows: TGTGCCAGCAGCTCGGGACTAGCGGACTACGAGCAGTACTTC.

The CDR3 bases are TGTGCCAGCAGCTTGTTAGTCTCATCTAACTATGGCTACACCTTC. The encoded protein is CASSLLVSSNYGYTF. The chain links TRBV5-6 to TRBJ1-2; the D is unclear. Germline V gene sequence: CDR1 SGHDT, CDR2 YYEEEE. The V end lost 1 base, the J end lost 0 bases, and 10 bases lay between the germline ends. The CDR3 contains 15 residues.

Only one count was recorded for this clone. The chain recombines TRBV5-1 with TRBJ2-1; D remains unclear. The CDR3 is 16 amino acids. Germline V CDR1 and CDR2: SGHRS, YFSETQ. Deletions cut 0 bases from V and 0 bases from J, with 10 bases between. CDR3 DNA sequence: TGCGCCAGCAGCTTGGGACAAATCCGCTCCTACAATGAGCAGTTCTTC. Its protein product is CASSLGQIRSYNEQFF.

The chain joins TRBV7-9 to TRBJ1-2, with D perhaps TRBD1 (5 bases). The CDR3 totals 17 residues. Deletions cut 4 bases from V and 0 bases from J, with 18 bases between. Germline lookup yields CDR1 SEHNR and CDR2 FQNEAQ (reference sequence). For the CDR3, the DNA is TGTGCCAGCAGCTCTACGGTTATGGACACTTCTAACTATGGCTACACCTTC. It yields the protein CASSSTVMDTSNYGYTF.